The 31 T cell receptor beta chains presented below share a single source sample, sequenced in a study of CD8 T cells in Susac syndrome. RNA, at roughly 0.45 to 1 ug, was reverse transcribed with random hexamers. TCRdb ran MiXCR on the immunoSEQ multiplex PCR reads and lists one entry per CDR3 protein. Among 100,000 to 150,000 distinct CDR3 sequences, more than 90% were seen once, and the ten largest hold around 0.12%. Sequenced: CD4+ T cells from PBMCs. All receptors derive from a human donor in good health.

The chain joins TRBV2 to TRBJ1-3; tentative D call: TRBD1 (5 bases). Trimming stripped 6 bases from V and 0 bases from J, with 9 bases between. CDR1 SNHLY and CDR2 FYNNEI come from the germline V gene. This CDR3 comprises 14 residues. This CDR3 reads CASRQATSGNTIYF. The DNA for the CDR3 is TGTGCCAGCAGACAGGCGACCTCTGGAAACACCATATATTTT.

As regards this clonotype: At one boundary the junction diverges from the germline segment, which might be a read error. CDR3 loop: CASSLGVNTETFF. CDR3 DNA sequence: TGTGCCAGCAGTTTAGGAGTGAACACTGAAACTTTCTTT. The chain uses TRBV27 and TRBJ1-1, with D uncertain. Germline values: CDR1 MNHEY, CDR2 SMNVEV (reference sequence). This CDR3 has 13 amino acids.

This chain uses TRBV7-2 with TRBJ2-7; TRBD1 agrees at 10 bases. The CDR3 runs to 14 residues. Germline V gives CDR1 SGHTA, CDR2 FQGNSA. Germline trimming cut 7 bases from V and 2 bases from J; bases unmatched to any gene: 5. CDR3 sequence reads: CASNPGTGAYEQYF. DNA for the CDR3: TGTGCCAGCAACCCCGGGACAGGGGCCTACGAGCAGTACTTC.

This clonotype came up once. The V call is TRBV5-6, the J call TRBJ2-1; 10 bases are a match to TRBD2. The CDR3 is 15 residues long. Germline-derived CDR1 and CDR2 are SGHDT and YYEEEE. The junction had 6 bases not matched to a gene; V was cut back by 3 bases and J by 6 bases. The CDR3 DNA reads TGTGCCAGCAGCTCGGGACTAGCGAGACTCAATGAGCAGTTCTTC. Translating it yields CASSSGLARLNEQFF. Looking up the rest from reference TRBV5-6 and TRBJ2-1 gives the full variable domain: DAGVTQSPTHLIKTRGQQVTLRCSPKSGHDTVSWYQQALGQGPQFIFQYYEEEERQRGNFPDRFSGHQFPNYSSELNVNALLLGDSALYLCASSSGLARLNEQFFGPGTRLTVL.

The chain links TRBV5-1 to TRBJ2-3; D is possibly TRBD1 (6 bases). This CDR3 is 15 amino acids long. Germline lookup yields CDR1 SGHRS and CDR2 YFSETQ. Trimming removed 4 bases from V and 0 bases from J, with 12 bases in between. CDR3: CASSPGQRSTDTQYF. The CDR3 DNA reads TGCGCCAGCAGCCCAGGACAGAGAAGCACAGATACGCAGTATTTT.

The V call is TRBV19, the J call TRBJ1-3; no firm D call. This CDR3 region has 14 residues. Germline assignment: CDR1 LNHDA and CDR2 SQIVND (reference sequence). V was pared by 7 bases and J by 1 base, with 11 bases between. Here the CDR3 DNA reads TGTGCCAGTAAAGGTGATAATTCTGGAAACACCATATATTTT. The encoded protein is CASKGDNSGNTIYF.

The CDR3: CASSLSHSGNTIYF. In nucleotides, the CDR3 is TGTGCCAGCAGTTTATCCCACTCTGGAAACACCATATATTTT. The V call is TRBV27, the J call TRBJ1-3, with D uncertain. CDR1 and CDR2 (germline): MNHEY, SMNVEV (reference sequence). The V gene lost 0 bases and the J gene lost 0 bases, with 3 bases spanning the gap. The CDR3 has 14 residues.

This rearrangement joins TRBV24-1 to TRBJ2-7; TRBD1 agrees at 11 bases. Per the germline V gene, CDR1 is KGHDR and CDR2 is SFDVKD. Unmatched junction bases numbered 5, after V lost 5 bases and J lost 3 bases. This CDR3 region has 15 residues. CDR3 sequence reads: CATSGRGTGGYEQYF. The CDR3 DNA sequence: TGTGCCACCAGTGGCCGGGGGACAGGGGGCTACGAGCAGTACTTC.

This clonotype was seen once. V usage is TRBV28 and J usage is TRBJ1-1; D not resolved. The CDR3 covers 10 residues. Germline V gene lookup returns CDR1 MDHEN and CDR2 SYDVKM. The ends were cut back, 5 bases at V and 7 bases at J, with 5 bases in the middle. CDR3 sequence reads: CASSAIEAFF. The DNA for the CDR3 is TGTGCCAGCAGTGCCATTGAAGCTTTCTTT.

V usage is TRBV3-1 and J usage is TRBJ2-1; the D is unclear. Trimming stripped 3 bases from V and 7 bases from J, with 4 bases between. The CDR3 loop spans 11 amino acids. The germline V gene has CDR1 LGHDT and CDR2 YNNKEL (reference sequence). The CDR3, as DNA: TGTGCCAGCAGCCATTTAAATGAGCAGTTCTTC. Protein: CASSHLNEQFF.

The chain uses TRBV3-1 and TRBJ2-7; 8 nucleotides agree with TRBD2. The CDR3 contains 15 residues. The V and J ends lost 1 base and 3 bases, in that order; junction bases with no gene match: 5. Germline values: CDR1 LGHDT, CDR2 YNNKEL (reference sequence). The DNA of the CDR3 is TGTGCCAGCAGCCAAGCCGGGACTAGTTTCTACGAGCAGTACTTC. Its protein product is CASSQAGTSFYEQYF.

The CDR3 loop reads CASSPAPGVRAFF. The CDR3 bases are TGTGCCAGCAGTCCAGCCCCGGGGGTCCGGGCTTTCTTT. The gene calls are TRBV12-3 or TRBV12-4 and TRBJ1-1; a weak D match, TRBD1 (5 bases). This CDR3 spans 13 amino acids. Trimming took 5 bases from V and 11 from J, leaving 18 bases between them.

This chain connects TRBV29-1 to TRBJ2-1; TRBD2 agrees at 8 bases. The CDR3 covers 17 residues. V was clipped by 2 bases and J by 1 base; unmatched bases: 10. CDR1 SQVTM and CDR2 ANQGSEA come from the germline V gene. The CDR3 nucleotides read TGCAGCGTTGAATCTTACTCGGGACTAGTTTCCTACAATGAGCAGTTCTTC. Its protein product is CSVESYSGLVSYNEQFF.

This rearrangement joins TRBV19 to TRBJ2-7; the D gene is possibly TRBD1 (5 bases). The germline V gene encodes CDR1 LNHDA and CDR2 SQIVND (reference sequence). The V end lost 6 bases, the J end lost 3 bases, and 12 bases lay between the germline ends. CDR3 length: 13 residues. The CDR3 nucleotides read TGTGCCAGTAGCGGCCAGGGTGGCTACGAGCAGTACTTC. This encodes CASSGQGGYEQYF.

The rearrangement joins TRBV28 to TRBJ1-3; 7 bases align to TRBD1. This CDR3 has 14 residues. Losses at the gene ends were 7 bases for V and 8 bases for J; bases not matched to a gene: 11. CDR1 is MDHEN and CDR2 is SYDVKM in the germline V gene. The CDR3 DNA follows: TGTGCCAGCAACGGGGACAGACTCGGGGACACCATATATTTT. Translated: CASNGDRLGDTIYF. The full variable domain, completed using reference TRBV28 and TRBJ1-3, is DVKVTQSSRYLVKRTGEKVFLECVQDMDHENMFWYRQDPGLGLRLIYFSYDVKMKEKGDIPEGYSVSREKKERFSLILESASTNQTSMYLCASNGDRLGDTIYFGEGSWLTVV.

The rearrangement links TRBV29-1 to TRBJ2-1; the match to TRBD1 covers 8 bases. This CDR3 is 15 amino acids long. V shed 3 bases, J shed 3 bases, and the junction held 7 bases outside the gene matches. Germline CDR1 SQVTM, CDR2 ANQGSEA. CDR3: CSVDPTGTGYNEQFF. The CDR3 bases are TGCAGCGTTGACCCGACGGGGACAGGCTACAATGAGCAGTTCTTC.

The rearrangement joins TRBV5-1 to TRBJ2-3; a possible D gene is TRBD1 (7 bases). V lost 4 bases to trimming and J lost 0 bases, with 18 bases between them. CDR1 and CDR2 (germline): SGHRS, YFSETQ. The CDR3 length is 17 residues. DNA for the CDR3: TGCGCCAGCAGCCCACCGGTGACAGGGACTAGCACAGATACGCAGTATTTT. Its protein is CASSPPVTGTSTDTQYF.

J is TRBJ1-1 and V is TRBV20-1, with D possibly being TRBD1 (6 bases). The germline V and J ends were trimmed by 5 bases and 1 base, with 17 bases remaining between them. The CDR3 has 15 residues. In germline, CDR1 is DFQATT, CDR2 SNEGSKA (reference sequence). The CDR3 nucleotides read TGCAGTGCTGTAAATGGACAGAGACCGAACACTGAAGCTTTCTTT. As protein: CSAVNGQRPNTEAFF.

This sequence joins TRBV29-1 and TRBJ2-7; D perhaps matches TRBD1 (5 bases). Germline V lookup: CDR1 SQVTM, CDR2 ANQGSEA. The CDR3 loop spans 12 amino acids. The V and J ends lost 5 bases and 1 base respectively, with 9 bases between them. The CDR3, as DNA: TGCAGCGTTCAGAGGACATCCTACGAGCAGTACTTC. Protein product: CSVQRTSYEQYF.

The genes are TRBV7-8 and TRBJ2-1; D could derive from TRBD1 or TRBD2 (5 bases each). Trimming removed 5 bases at V and 9 bases at J, with 8 bases between. This CDR3 spans 11 amino acids. Germline CDR1 SGHVS, CDR2 FQNEAQ. CDR3 loop: CASSLGREQFF. Written as DNA, the CDR3 is TGTGCCAGCAGCCTGGGACGTGAGCAGTTCTTC.

The J gene is TRBJ1-1, the V gene TRBV29-1; the D gene is possibly TRBD1 (6 bases). The CDR3 runs to 15 residues. The germline gives CDR1 SQVTM, CDR2 ANQGSEA. V lost 6 bases and J lost 10, with 27 bases in between. CDR3: CSVTRGPDRTSPAFF. The CDR3, as DNA: TGCAGCGTAACCCGCGGCCCCGACAGGACCTCGCCAGCTTTCTTT.

The rearrangement joins TRBV5-1 to TRBJ2-5, with 13 bases fitting TRBD2. This CDR3 region has 16 residues. The germline V gene encodes CDR1 SGHRS and CDR2 YFSETQ. The trim removed 3 bases at V and 0 bases at J, leaving 2 bases unmatched. CDR3 sequence reads: CASSSGLAGDQETQYF. Here the CDR3 DNA reads TGCGCCAGCAGCTCCGGACTAGCGGGAGACCAAGAGACCCAGTACTTC. The variable domain in full, with the rest retrieved from reference TRBV5-1 and TRBJ2-5, is KAGVTQTPRYLIKTRGQQVTLSCSPISGHRSVSWYQQTPGQGLQFLFEYFSETQRNKGNFPGRFSGRQFSNSRSEMNVSTLELGDSALYLCASSSGLAGDQETQYFGPGTRLLVL.

V and J are TRBV5-1 and TRBJ2-7; D is unresolved. Trimming left V 0 bases short and J 5 bases short, with 12 bases between. The CDR3 is 14 amino acids. Germline V gives CDR1 SGHRS, CDR2 YFSETQ. This CDR3 reads CASSLVVGPDEQYF. As DNA, the CDR3 is TGCGCCAGCAGCTTGGTCGTAGGGCCGGACGAGCAGTACTTC.

V and J are TRBV28 and TRBJ2-3; D remains ambiguous. Germline CDR1 MDHEN, CDR2 SYDVKM. V was pared by 5 bases and J by 1 base, with 13 bases between. The CDR3 spans 15 residues. CDR3: CASSPNDEGTDTQYF. The CDR3 DNA is TGTGCCAGCAGTCCGAATGACGAGGGCACAGATACGCAGTATTTT.

This chain uses TRBV15 with TRBJ2-7; maybe TRBD2 (5 bases). The germline V and J ends were trimmed by 0 bases and 2 bases, with 14 bases remaining between them. The length of the CDR3 is 16 residues. Germline CDR1 reads LNHNV; CDR2 reads YYDKDF (reference sequence). The CDR3 coding sequence is TGTGCCACCAGCAGAGATAAAAAGCGGCCCACCTACGAGCAGTACTTC. Translated, it gives CATSRDKKRPTYEQYF.

This chain connects TRBV5-1 to TRBJ2-2, with 7 bases fitting TRBD1. Trimming at V came to 3 bases and at J to 4 bases, leaving 3 bases not matched to a gene. The CDR3 extends over 14 amino acids. Germline CDR1 SGHRS, CDR2 YFSETQ. This CDR3 is CASSSGQITGELFF. DNA for the CDR3: TGCGCCAGCAGCTCGGGACAGATCACCGGGGAGCTGTTTTTT. Complete variable domain (other parts from reference TRBV5-1 and TRBJ2-2): KAGVTQTPRYLIKTRGQQVTLSCSPISGHRSVSWYQQTPGQGLQFLFEYFSETQRNKGNFPGRFSGRQFSNSRSEMNVSTLELGDSALYLCASSSGQITGELFFGEGSRLTVL.

V and J are TRBV7-2 and TRBJ1-5, with D unresolved. V lost 1 base, J lost 0 bases, and 4 bases lay in between. The CDR3 is 14 amino acids. Per germline, CDR1 SGHTA and CDR2 FQGNSA. DNA for the CDR3: TGTGCCAGCAGCTTAGTCAGTAGCAATCAGCCCCAGCATTTT. Its translation is CASSLVSSNQPQHF.

The CDR3 here is CASLRVAGADGELFF. In DNA, the CDR3 is TGTGCCAGCCTGAGGGTAGCGGGAGCGGACGGGGAGCTGTTTTTT. The chain links TRBV2 to TRBJ2-2, with 9 nucleotides matching TRBD2. Trimming at V came to 8 bases and at J to 7 bases, leaving 11 bases not matched to a gene. This CDR3 region has 15 residues. Germline V lookup: CDR1 SNHLY, CDR2 FYNNEI.

V and J are TRBV13 and TRBJ2-7; maybe TRBD2 (6 bases). Germline CDR1 PRHDT, CDR2 FYEKMQ (reference sequence). V lost 1 base, J lost 5 bases, and 15 bases lay in between. CDR3 length equals 15 residues. The CDR3 coding sequence is TGTGCCAGCAGCTTAGTGGAGGGTCCACCCGACGAGCAGTACTTC. As protein: CASSLVEGPPDEQYF.

The CDR3 coding sequence is TGTGCCAGCAGCTTATTAGGGCAGCAGCAGTACTTC. The encoded protein is CASSLLGQQQYF. The chain couples TRBV7-2 to TRBJ2-7; no reliable D call. Trimming pared 2 bases from V and 8 bases from J, leaving 10 bases between. The CDR3 is made up of 12 amino acids. Germline V lookup: CDR1 SGHTA, CDR2 FQGNSA.

This clonotype was seen once. The chain uses TRBV6-9 and TRBJ1-3, with D hard to call. Germline V lookup: CDR1 MNHGY, CDR2 SVAAGI. The CDR3 is 14 residues long. V shed 8 bases and J shed 9 bases, with 20 bases lying between them. The CDR3 bases are TGTGCCAGCCAGTCCGGGTCTATATCTATCACCATATATTTT. This codes for CASQSGSISITIYF.